This T cell receptor beta chain stems from a study of cytomegalovirus exposure and HLA in healthy donors. Per germline, CDR1 SGHRS and CDR2 YFSETQ. This CDR3 is 13 amino acids long. The germline V and J ends were trimmed by 3 bases and 3 bases, with 9 bases remaining between them. PCR used 60 Vbeta primers and 13 Jbeta primers. The repertoire was sequenced with immunoSEQ multiplex PCR; TCRdb's copy has only in-frame clones and lacks some. The repertoire table contains 100,000 to 150,000 clones. The sample comprised PBMCs. The receptor was isolated from a man between 18 and 35 years old in good health and CMV-seronegative. J is TRBJ1-1 and V is TRBV5-1, with D maybe TRBD1 (5 bases). Here the CDR3 DNA reads TGCGCCAGCAGCTCGGGGGGGGACACTGAAGCTTTCTTT. It is translated as CASSSGGDTEAFF. Full variable domain (rest looked up from reference TRBV5-1 and TRBJ1-1): KAGVTQTPRYLIKTRGQQVTLSCSPISGHRSVSWYQQTPGQGLQFLFEYFSETQRNKGNFPGRFSGRQFSNSRSEMNVSTLELGDSALYLCASSSGGDTEAFFGQGTRLTVV.